The clone carrying this T cell receptor beta chain was counted between two and nine times. Germline V gene sequence: CDR1 MNHNS, CDR2 SASEGT. The CDR3 contains 14 residues. V dropped 4 bases and J dropped 2 bases, with 9 bases sitting between them. This sample was included in a study of T cells after yellow fever vaccination. Regarding the study as a whole: On re-exposure, the response was weaker but peaked faster, at day 5 versus 15.

TCRdb reprocessed the 5' RACE reads via MiXCR and lists one record per CDR3 protein. The data hold 65,000 to 90,000 distinct CDR3 sequences, with about 14% observed a single time. The receptor was derived from a young man who received the YFV17D yellow fever vaccine. The genes are TRBV6-1 and TRBJ1-3; D is uncertain. The material was CD8+ T cells not binding an NS4B(214-222) dextramer, sorted from PBMCs, obtained roughly 20 days after the first yellow fever vaccination. The CDR3 DNA reads as TGTGCCAGCAGTGTCTTTCTTCCTGGAAACACCATATATTTT. The encoded protein is CASSVFLPGNTIYF.